These 15 T cell receptor beta chains share one sample of origin, sequenced in a study of blood T cell repertoires in COVID-19. Data came from immunoSEQ multiplex PCR; TCRdb stores just in-frame clones and leaves some out. The sample yields more than 85,000 clones, about 90% seen once. The specimen was peripheral blood. The receptors derive from a man between 45 and 60 years old with COVID-19, enrolled during active disease.

The V gene is TRBV7-3, the J gene TRBJ2-6; no clear D gene. Trimming left V 4 bases short and J 0 bases short, with 4 bases between. CDR1 SGHTA and CDR2 FQGTGA come from the germline V gene. The CDR3 runs to 14 residues. The CDR3: CASSSRSGANVLTF. As DNA, the CDR3 is TGTGCCAGCAGCTCCCGCTCTGGGGCCAACGTCCTGACTTTC.

V gene TRBV18 combines with J gene TRBJ2-5; no definite D call. This CDR3 has 14 amino acids. The germline gives CDR1 KGHSH, CDR2 LQKENI. Trimming removed 2 bases from V and 1 base from J, with 8 bases in between. The CDR3: CASSPSQIQETQYF. The CDR3 DNA is TGTGCCAGCTCACCATCGCAGATCCAAGAGACCCAGTACTTC.

The genes are TRBV19 and TRBJ1-6, with D unresolved. The CDR3 is made up of 15 amino acids. The germline V and J ends were trimmed by 5 bases and 8 bases, with 16 bases remaining between them. The germline V gene has CDR1 LNHDA and CDR2 SQIVND (reference sequence). CDR3 sequence (DNA): TGTGCCAGTAGTGCCAATCCCGCACTGCATTCACCCCTCCACTTT. This sequence encodes CASSANPALHSPLHF.

On this clone: The identical CDR3 is also encoded by other nucleotide sequences in the sample. The chain is built from TRBV18 and TRBJ1-2, with 9 bases aligning to TRBD1. The junction had 2 bases not matched to a gene; V was cut back by 4 bases and J by 2 bases. Germline V lookup: CDR1 KGHSH, CDR2 LQKENI. The CDR3 contains 14 residues. The CDR3 coding sequence is TGTGCCAGCTCACGCGGACAGGGGAACTATGGCTACACCTTC. Its protein is CASSRGQGNYGYTF.

The chain joins TRBV3-1 (or the pseudogene TRBV3-2) to TRBJ2-3; possible D gene TRBD1, 6 bases. The germline V gene has CDR1 LGHDT and CDR2 YNNKEL (reference sequence). The CDR3 has 17 amino acids. Trimming removed 3 bases at V and 1 base at J, with 17 bases between. Here the CDR3 reads CASSHLAGVSGTDTQYF. CDR3 sequence (DNA): TGTGCCAGCAGCCATCTAGCAGGGGTTTCCGGCACAGATACGCAGTATTTT.

This sequence joins TRBV5-1 and TRBJ1-1; D possibly corresponds to TRBD1 (6 bases). The V gene lost 3 bases and the J gene lost 4 bases, with 10 bases spanning the gap. There are 13 residues in the CDR3. The germline V gene encodes CDR1 SGHRS and CDR2 YFSETQ. CDR3 amino acids: CASSWTVVTEAFF. The CDR3 DNA reads TGCGCCAGCAGCTGGACAGTTGTCACTGAAGCTTTCTTT.

This chain uses TRBV4-3 with TRBJ2-7; 11 nucleotides match TRBD2. The CDR3 runs to 17 residues. J gave up 5 bases and V 3 bases, and 12 bases lay outside the gene matches. Germline V gene sequence: CDR1 LGHNA, CDR2 YSLEER. In DNA form, the CDR3 reads TGCGCCAGCAGCCATTTTATACGTAGCGGGGGGGCCCACGAGCAGTACTTC. It yields the protein CASSHFIRSGGAHEQYF.

This clone appeared a few times. V usage is TRBV5-5 and J usage is TRBJ2-7, with D maybe TRBD1 (5 bases). The CDR3 extends over 15 amino acids. With 2 bases removed from V and 2 bases from J, the gap between germline ends came to 14 bases. Germline lookup yields CDR1 SGHKS and CDR2 YYEKEE (reference sequence). CDR3 coding DNA: TGTGCCAGCAGCTTCCGCGCAGGGAACCCCTACGAGCAGTACTTC. Translation: CASSFRAGNPYEQYF.

CDR3 DNA sequence: TGTGCCAGCAGGCCGCACTTCGGGGGGCTCTACAATGAGCAGTTCTTC. Its protein is CASRPHFGGLYNEQFF. The V gene is TRBV5-5, the J gene TRBJ2-1; TRBD2 might be the D (7 bases). The CDR3 totals 16 residues. The germline V gene encodes CDR1 SGHKS and CDR2 YYEKEE (reference sequence). V lost 5 bases and J 3 bases, leaving 18 bases between the germline ends.

CDR3: CASSEFQSNSPLHF. Written as DNA, the CDR3 is TGTGCCAGCAGTGAATTCCAGTCTAATTCACCCCTCCACTTT. This sequence joins TRBV2 and TRBJ1-6, with D hard to call. This CDR3 is 14 amino acids long. V lost 2 bases to trimming and J lost 6 bases, with 8 bases between them. Germline V gives CDR1 SNHLY, CDR2 FYNNEI. The full variable domain, in which reference TRBV2 and TRBJ1-6 provide the parts outside the CDR3, is EPEVTQTPSHQVTQMGQEVILRCVPISNHLYFYWYRQILGQKVEFLVSFYNNEISEKSEIFDDQFSVERPDGSNFTLKIRSTKLEDSAMYFCASSEFQSNSPLHFGNGTRLTVT.

V and J are TRBV2 and TRBJ2-6, with D possibly matching TRBD2 (6 bases). With 3 bases removed from V and 1 base from J, the gap between germline ends came to 7 bases. The CDR3 length is 15 residues. CDR1 and CDR2 (germline): SNHLY, FYNNEI. CDR3 region: CASSEEGSGANVLTF. CDR3 DNA sequence: TGTGCCAGCAGTGAGGAGGGTTCTGGGGCCAACGTCCTGACTTTC.

The chain's CDR3 is CASSEEDRLYLYNEQFF. The DNA for the CDR3 is TGTGCCAGCAGTGAAGAGGACAGGCTTTACCTTTACAATGAGCAGTTCTTC. This chain joins TRBV6-1 and TRBJ2-1; TRBD1 matches 7 bases. The CDR3 sequence is 17 residues long. Losses at the gene ends were 1 base for V and 4 bases for J; bases not matched to a gene: 10. Germline V CDR1 and CDR2: MNHNS, SASEGT.

J is TRBJ2-3 and V is TRBV28; perhaps TRBD2 as D (7 bases). V lost 6 bases, J lost 6 bases, and 31 bases lay in between. CDR1 and CDR2 from the germline V gene are MDHEN and SYDVKM. The CDR3 loop spans 19 amino acids. CDR3 sequence reads: CASSQPFRRGPIGEDTQYF. The CDR3 coding sequence is TGTGCCAGCAGCCAACCGTTCCGGCGGGGGCCAATTGGGGAGGATACGCAGTATTTT.

The CDR3 sequence: CAEPGGENEQYF. The CDR3 DNA reads TGTGCCGAACCAGGGGGCGAGAACGAGCAGTACTTC. The rearrangement links TRBV27 to TRBJ2-7, with 8 bases identical to TRBD1. Looked up from germline, CDR1 is MNHEY and CDR2 is SMNVEV (reference sequence). V gave up 11 bases and J gave up 5 bases; unmatched junction bases: 8. The CDR3 consists of 12 residues.

DNA for the CDR3: TGCGCCAGCAGCTCACAGGGGACAACTAATGAAAAACTGTTTTTT. It encodes CASSSQGTTNEKLFF. The chain recombines TRBV5-1 with TRBJ1-4; 7 nucleotides align to TRBD1. The CDR3 consists of 15 residues. With 3 bases clipped from V and 0 bases from J, the junction kept 2 bases outside the gene matches. From germline, CDR1 is SGHRS and CDR2 YFSETQ.